The rows below give T cell receptor beta chains drawn from one sample of a study of beta chain features in type 1 diabetes. The assay was immunoSEQ multiplex PCR, and TCRdb's table has in-frame clones only and misses some. The sample contains 250,000 to 400,000 clones, less than 15% of which appear only once. Specimen: central memory CD4+ T cells from blood. Receptors originate from a man aged 25 to 40 in good health. Each CDR3 is given with its conserved first and last residue. The order of the fields is CDR3 protein, CDR3 DNA, D gene, V gene, clone size, J gene, CDR3 length. The D gene is left open where the match is weak. Part of the rows lack a size; the others show once, few, many or a class for expanded clones.

CDR3: CAISGEQGRGTEAFF; DNA: TGTGCCATCAGTGGGGAACAGGGGAGGGGGACTGAAGCTTTCTTT; D: TRBD1; V: TRBV6-1; size: NA; J: TRBJ1-1; length: 15
CDR3: CASSPSGRTGELFF; DNA: TGTGCCAGCAGCCCTAGCGGTCGCACCGGGGAGCTGTTTTTT; D: TRBD2; V: TRBV11-2; size: NA; J: TRBJ2-2; length: 14
CDR3: CSVEDRYSGSTDTQYF; DNA: TGCAGCGTTGAAGATCGATATAGCGGGAGCACAGATACGCAGTATTTT; D: TRBD2; V: TRBV29-1; size: NA; J: TRBJ2-3; length: 16
CDR3: CASRINRGAVETQYF; DNA: TGTGCCAGCAGGATCAACAGGGGGGCAGTAGAGACCCAGTACTTC; D: TRBD1; V: TRBV6-6; size: few; J: TRBJ2-5; length: 15
CDR3: CASSFGGRIGTGELFF; DNA: TGTGCCAGCAGCTTCGGCGGGAGGATAGGCACCGGGGAGCTGTTTTTT; D: TRBD2; V: TRBV11-2; size: NA; J: TRBJ2-2; length: 16
CDR3: CASSSERQGGNQPQHF; DNA: TGTGCCAGCAGTTCCGAACGACAGGGCGGCAATCAGCCCCAGCATTTT; D: TRBD1; V: TRBV6-5; size: NA; J: TRBJ1-5; length: 16
CDR3: CASSRSGRGAQETQYF; DNA: TGTGCCAGCAGCCGTAGCGGGAGAGGGGCTCAAGAGACCCAGTACTTC; D: TRBD2; V: TRBV7-3; size: NA; J: TRBJ2-5; length: 16
CDR3: CAWIPSGTDTQYF; DNA: TGTGCCTGGATCCCGTCGGGCACAGATACGCAGTATTTT; D: NA; V: TRBV30; size: few; J: TRBJ2-3; length: 13
CDR3: CASSFWTKGGETQYF; DNA: TGTGCCAGCAGCTTTTGGACCAAAGGTGGAGAGACCCAGTACTTC; D: NA; V: TRBV5-5; size: NA; J: TRBJ2-5; length: 15
CDR3: CASSLGSGRAGETQYF; DNA: TGTGCCAGCAGCTTGGGTAGCGGGAGGGCCGGGGAGACCCAGTACTTC; D: TRBD2; V: TRBV7-9; size: few; J: TRBJ2-5; length: 16